This TCR beta chain is from a study of CD4 T cells in relation to SARS-CoV-2 and coronaviruses. Generated by immunoSEQ multiplex PCR, the TCRdb table keeps only in-frame clones and is missing some. The sample consists of some 11,000 clones, about nine tenths of them appearing once. This TCR came from an adult with COVID-19. The sequenced material came from naive CD4+ T cells from PBMCs. Indicated subset: naive CD4+ T cells isolated by negative enrichment.

The CDR3 sequence is CASSQTGGFETQYF. The CDR3, as DNA: TGTGCCAGCAGCCAGACAGGGGGCTTTGAGACCCAGTACTTC. The chain is built from TRBV5-4 and TRBJ2-5; the match to TRBD1 covers 10 bases. The CDR3 totals 14 residues. The V gene's germline CDR1 is SGHNT and CDR2 YYREEE (reference sequence). V lost 4 bases to trimming and J lost 5 bases; unmatched junction nucleotides: 5.